This TCR beta chain was sequenced during a study of T cell repertoires in cytomegalovirus infection. At the level of the study: Peptides in the study included HLA-C-restricted and HLA-B-restricted CMV epitopes. Both a matching HLA type and CMV infection were indicated by public TCR beta signatures. Study results and caveats: Carriers of CMV and the relevant HLA type were discriminated by public TCR beta frequency. Across the ex vivo response, the dominant clonotypes were HLA-C-restricted CMV-specific TCR beta clonotypes.

Trimming removed 4 bases from V and 2 bases from J; junction bases left unmatched: 10. Germline V gene lookup returns CDR1 SGHTA and CDR2 FQGNSA. The CDR3 runs 18 residues. This clonotype was observed a handful of times. The antigen remains undetermined. TCRdb analysed the reads with MiXCR anew, one entry per CDR3 protein. The sample carries 650,000 to 850,000 distinct CDR3 sequences, 25% to 30% recorded once. The chain employs TRBV7-2 and TRBJ2-7; TRBD2 matches 14 bases. The specimen comprised cultured CD8+ T cells from PBMCs, sampled from culture after CMV antigen stimulation. The receptor was isolated from a human donor in good health (CMV status not recorded). Some clones in this sample may be carry-over from other donors' samples. This chain's CDR3 is CASSWGTSGGGPTYEQYF. In DNA, the CDR3 is TGTGCCAGCAGCTGGGGGACTAGCGGGGGAGGCCCGACCTACGAGCAGTACTTC.